The 11 T cell receptor beta chains reported below all come from one sample, sequenced in a study of shared T cell receptors in the human thymus. Profiling relied on immunoSEQ multiplex PCR, and the TCRdb table lists in-frame clones only, not all of them. The table records 700,000 or so clones, 75% to 90% of them present only once. The sample was also reused in another study, on human thymus T cells.

Sequencing input: thymocytes. All receptors derive from a girl under three years old with a congenital heart defect.

This rearrangement joins TRBV7-9 to TRBJ2-5; 9 nucleotides match TRBD2. The CDR3 spans 16 residues. V lost 4 bases and J lost 1; bases outside the gene matches: 7. CDR1 and CDR2 from the germline V gene are SEHNR and FQNEAQ (reference sequence). In nucleotides, the CDR3 is TGTGCCAGCAGCTCTTTAGCGGGGGACCTCCAAGAGACCCAGTACTTC. It codes for CASSSLAGDLQETQYF.

This clone was seen a few times. Here the CDR3 DNA reads TGTGCCAGCAGCCACACTAGCGGGGGGGTTGTCACAGATACGCAGTATTTT. Translation gives CASSHTSGGVVTDTQYF. The chain is built from TRBV14 and TRBJ2-3; 13 bases are a match to TRBD2. The germline gives CDR1 SGHDN, CDR2 FVKESK. CDR3 length: 17 residues. The J segment lost 2 bases and the V segment lost 3 bases, leaving 5 bases of the junction unmatched.

This chain joins TRBV10-3 and TRBJ2-1; 9 bases match TRBD2. The CDR3 covers 15 residues. The germline CDR1 and CDR2 sequences are ENHRY and SYGVKD. With V trimmed by 4 bases and J by 4 bases, 5 bases remained unmatched. The CDR3 loop reads CAISVVAGVYNEQFF. As DNA, the CDR3 is TGTGCCATCAGTGTTGTAGCGGGGGTATACAATGAGCAGTTCTTC.

The chain links TRBV7-2 to TRBJ2-3; 7 nucleotides match TRBD2. With V trimmed by 5 bases and J by 8 bases, 10 bases remained unmatched. CDR1 is SGHTA, CDR2 FQGNSA, per germline. The CDR3 has 14 residues. Here the CDR3 DNA reads TGTGCCAGCAGCCAAAGCCCACGACTAGCTACGCAGTATTTT. Its translation: CASSQSPRLATQYF. Full variable domain (rest looked up from reference TRBV7-2 and TRBJ2-3): GAGVSQSPSNKVTEKGKDVELRCDPISGHTALYWYRQSLGQGLEFLIYFQGNSAPDKSGLPSDRFSAERTGGSVSTLTIQRTQQEDSAVYLCASSQSPRLATQYFGPGTRLTVL.

This clone was recorded only once. This sequence joins TRBV5-1 and TRBJ1-2; tentatively, D is TRBD1 (5 bases). The CDR3 consists of 15 residues. Germline values: CDR1 SGHRS, CDR2 YFSETQ. V was clipped by 2 bases and J by 4 bases, with 15 bases between them. CDR3 DNA sequence: TGCGCCAGCAGCTTTCGCAGGGAGGGTGGCTATGGCTACACCTTC. It yields the protein CASSFRREGGYGYTF.

The chain couples TRBV4-1 to TRBJ1-2; D is uncertain. Germline lookup yields CDR1 MGHRA and CDR2 YSYEKL. Trimming shortened V by 1 base and J by 5 bases, and 11 bases separated the two germline ends. This CDR3 contains 14 residues. The CDR3 protein is CASSQVPGEYGYTF. In DNA form, the CDR3 reads TGCGCCAGCAGCCAAGTTCCAGGCGAGTATGGCTACACCTTC.

This clone was detected only once. The chain combines TRBV7-9 with TRBJ1-1; TRBD1 agrees at 7 bases. Germline V gene lookup returns CDR1 SEHNR and CDR2 FQNEAQ (reference sequence). The CDR3 has 15 amino acids. The trim removed 4 bases at V and 4 bases at J, leaving 9 bases unmatched. CDR3 protein: CASSSKYRGGTEAFF. CDR3 in DNA: TGTGCCAGCAGCTCAAAATACAGGGGAGGCACTGAAGCTTTCTTT.

This rearrangement joins TRBV28 to TRBJ2-5, with TRBD1 matching 10 bases. Germline V gives CDR1 MDHEN, CDR2 SYDVKM. The CDR3 is 14 residues long. V was pared by 5 bases and J by 5 bases, with 5 bases of the junction left unmatched. Here the CDR3 DNA reads TGTGCCAGCAGTCCGGGACAGGGGTGCGAGACCCAGTACTTC. This translates into CASSPGQGCETQYF.

The V call is TRBV29-1, the J call TRBJ1-2, with a tentative D call TRBD1 (5 bases). This CDR3 spans 13 amino acids. Germline V gene lookup returns CDR1 SQVTM and CDR2 ANQGSEA. Trimming took 6 bases from V and 1 from J, leaving 12 bases between them. CDR3 residues: CSVGGSDNYGYTF. The CDR3 bases are TGCAGCGTGGGGGGTTCGGATAACTATGGCTACACCTTC.

This chain links TRBV27 with TRBJ2-3, with a weak D call TRBD1 (6 bases). This CDR3 is built from 15 residues. Looked up from germline, CDR1 is MNHEY and CDR2 is SMNVEV (reference sequence). Between the trimmed V and J ends, which lost 2 bases and 2 bases, there was a span of 11 bases. CDR3 region: CASSLTTGTTDTQYF. The CDR3 nucleotides are TGTGCCAGCAGTTTAACTACAGGGACCACAGATACGCAGTATTTT.

The chain couples TRBV30 to TRBJ2-7, with 10 bases that match TRBD1. The CDR3 totals 20 residues. V shed 0 bases and J 1 base; nucleotides not matched to a gene: 18. Germline CDR1 reads GTSNPN; CDR2 reads SVGIG (reference sequence). The CDR3 loop reads CAWSVEGTGTGDGRSYEQYF. The CDR3 DNA is TGTGCCTGGAGTGTAGAGGGGACCGGGACAGGGGATGGTCGTTCCTACGAGCAGTACTTC. The variable domain in full, completed from reference TRBV30 and TRBJ2-7, reads SQTIHQWPATLVQPVGSPLSLECTVEGTSNPNLYWYRQAAGRGLQLLFYSVGIGQISSEVPQNLSASRPQDRQFILSSKKLLLSDSGFYLCAWSVEGTGTGDGRSYEQYFGPGTRLTVT.